This T cell receptor beta chain appears in the sequencing data of a study of Ad26.COV2.S vaccination and SARS-CoV-2 variants. Method: immunoSEQ multiplex PCR; TCRdb's copy keeps in-frame clones and lacks some. The sample lists about 440,000 clones, around 91% seen once, with less than 5.5% in the top ten. As for treatment: some 19 received Ad26.COV2.S at low or high dose, single or two shots; 5 received placebo; per-sample allocation not given. Sampling took place 63 days after the first vaccine or placebo injection. An adult of 18-55 years in Boston served as donor. SARS-CoV-2 spike from the Wuhan strain was encoded by the vaccine, an Ad26 vector. The source material was peripheral blood, sampled in a trial of Ad26.COV2.S vaccine versus placebo. This receptor was taken from a person between 18 and 60 years old who received the Ad26.COV2.S COVID-19 vaccine or a placebo.

The DNA of the CDR3 is TGTGCCAGCAGCTTCGGGACGGATAAGACAGATACGCAGTATTTT. Residues: CASSFGTDKTDTQYF. The V call is TRBV7-3, the J call TRBJ2-3; D possibly matches TRBD1 or TRBD2 (5 bases each). CDR1 SGHTA and CDR2 FQGTGA come from the germline V gene. The CDR3 is 15 amino acids. Trimming pared 3 bases from V and 3 bases from J, leaving 13 bases between.